This T cell receptor (beta chain) came from a study of T cells in tumors after PD-1 blockade. Looking at the study overall: Either cemiplimab 350 mg every 2 weeks or pembrolizumab 200 mg every 3 weeks was given.

Data came from immunoSEQ multiplex PCR; TCRdb stores just in-frame clones and leaves some out. The sample carries around 4,800 clones, roughly 60% recorded once. With V trimmed by 1 base and J by 7 bases, 13 bases remained unmatched. Germline V gene sequence: CDR1 LGHDT, CDR2 YNNKEL (reference sequence). The CDR3 has 17 residues. About this clone: What it binds is unknown.

Study findings and constraints: Clonal replacement was seen across treatment, not between pre-treatment samples.

This specimen was tumor tissue, taken after anti-PD-1 treatment. This receptor was identified in a human donor with basal cell carcinoma. This chain uses TRBV3-1 (or the pseudogene TRBV3-2) with TRBJ2-1; 7 bases map to TRBD2. For the CDR3, the DNA is TGTGCCAGCAGCCAAGTTGTTGCGGGGGTAGCCCCTAATGAGCAGTTCTTC. Its protein product is CASSQVVAGVAPNEQFF.